The 27 T cell receptor beta chains given below trace back to one sample, sequenced in a study of blood T cell repertoires in COVID-19. Measured with immunoSEQ multiplex PCR; TCRdb has only the in-frame clones, and not every one. This table holds 210,000 or so clones, around four fifths found once. Input material: peripheral blood. Source of these receptors: a human donor in a cohort sampled during active COVID-19.

This chain's CDR3 is CASSVGINDRSHGYTF. The CDR3 DNA reads as TGTGCCAGCAGCGTAGGGATAAATGACAGGTCCCATGGCTACACCTTC. The chain recombines TRBV7-2 with TRBJ1-2; D perhaps matches TRBD1 (6 bases). The germline V gene encodes CDR1 SGHTA and CDR2 FQGNSA. Trimming shortened V by 5 bases and J by 6 bases, and 22 bases separated the two germline ends. The CDR3 spans 16 residues.

This clone turned up a few times. J is TRBJ1-6 and V is TRBV18, with D possibly matching TRBD1 (5 bases). Germline loops: CDR1 KGHSH, CDR2 LQKENI. This CDR3 is built from 14 residues. V lost 1 base and J lost 8, with 9 bases in between. In DNA, the CDR3 is TGTGCCAGCTCACCACGGGACTCTTATTCACCCCTCCACTTT. This encodes CASSPRDSYSPLHF.

The chain couples TRBV5-1 to TRBJ1-6; no reliable D call. The CDR3 is made up of 14 amino acids. V was shortened by 0 bases and J by 10 bases, with 11 bases between the two germline ends. The germline CDR1 and CDR2 sequences are SGHRS and YFSETQ. The CDR3 spells CASSLALTGSPLHF. The CDR3 nucleotides are TGCGCCAGCAGCTTGGCCTTGACGGGGTCACCCCTCCACTTT.

V gene TRBV19 combines with J gene TRBJ2-7, with 11 bases that match TRBD1. Trimming cost V 7 bases and J 4 bases; bases outside gene matches: 9. Per germline, CDR1 LNHDA and CDR2 SQIVND (reference sequence). The CDR3 sequence is 15 residues long. The CDR3 DNA reads as TGTGCCAGTACTTACCGGACAGGGGGCTTGTACGAGCAGTACTTC. This translates into CASTYRTGGLYEQYF.

This chain uses TRBV5-1 with TRBJ2-3, with 10 bases lining up with TRBD1. The CDR3 contains 15 residues. Trimming cost V 4 bases and J 5 bases; bases outside gene matches: 7. CDR1 and CDR2 from the germline V gene are SGHRS and YFSETQ. DNA for the CDR3: TGCGCCAGCAGCCAGGGGACAGGGGCGCTAGATACGCAGTATTTT. Translation gives CASSQGTGALDTQYF.

The CDR3 region is CASIPRSFYPGELFF. The DNA for the CDR3 is TGTGCCAGTATCCCCAGGTCTTTTTATCCCGGGGAGCTGTTTTTT. The chain joins TRBV19 to TRBJ2-2; no firm D call. The length of the CDR3 is 15 residues. V was shortened by 7 bases and J by 6 bases, with 18 bases between the two germline ends. From germline, CDR1 is LNHDA and CDR2 SQIVND (reference sequence). The full variable domain, its missing parts supplied by reference TRBV19 and TRBJ2-2, is DGGITQSPKYLFRKEGQNVTLSCEQNLNHDAMYWYRQDPGQGLRLIYYSQIVNDFQKGDIAEGYSVSREKKESFPLTVTSAQKNPTAFYLCASIPRSFYPGELFFGEGSRLTVL.

The gene calls are TRBV27 and TRBJ1-2, with D uncertain. CDR3 size: 16 residues. Germline V lookup: CDR1 MNHEY, CDR2 SMNVEV (reference sequence). V was cut by 2 bases and J by 8 bases, with 21 bases left in between. The CDR3 DNA is TGTGCCAGCAGTTTAAGGCCGGACGGGGTGGTATCAGGCTACACCTTC. Translating gives CASSLRPDGVVSGYTF.

The genes are TRBV2 and TRBJ2-7; 7 nucleotides agree with TRBD1. This CDR3 has 13 amino acids. V dropped 4 bases and J dropped 2; count of bases not matched to a gene: 2. Germline CDR1 and CDR2: SNHLY and FYNNEI. The CDR3 region is CASSGQGPYEQYV. The CDR3 DNA reads as TGTGCCAGCAGTGGACAGGGACCCTACGAGCAGTACGTC.

This chain uses TRBV28 with TRBJ2-3, with a weak D call TRBD2 (6 bases). Deletions cut 1 base from V and 6 bases from J, with 14 bases between. CDR3 length: 15 residues. Germline V gene data show CDR1 as MDHEN and CDR2 as SYDVKM. The CDR3 nucleotides read TGTGCCAGCAGTTTATACCCGGGGGTTTTCGATACGCAGTATTTT. Amino acids: CASSLYPGVFDTQYF.

The chain is built from TRBV27 and TRBJ2-3, with TRBD2 matching 7 bases. Germline V CDR1 and CDR2: MNHEY, SMNVEV (reference sequence). Unmatched junction bases numbered 7, after V lost 8 bases and J lost 2 bases. The CDR3 contains 14 residues. The CDR3 loop is CASHPAGSTDTQYF. The DNA for the CDR3 is TGTGCCAGCCACCCAGCGGGGTCCACAGATACGCAGTATTTT.

The rearrangement uses TRBV29-1 and TRBJ1-1, with 7 positions matching TRBD1. Germline V gives CDR1 SQVTM, CDR2 ANQGSEA. The CDR3 has 15 residues. V shed 4 bases, J shed 0 bases, and the junction held 8 bases outside the gene matches. The CDR3 region is CSVVEGAVLNTEAFF. The CDR3 region has the DNA TGCAGCGTTGTAGAGGGGGCAGTCCTGAACACTGAAGCTTTCTTT.

The chain links TRBV6-6 to TRBJ2-5, with 11 bases identical to TRBD2. Germline CDR1 and CDR2: MNHNY and SVGAGI (reference sequence). The CDR3 extends over 15 amino acids. V was clipped by 4 bases and J by 5 bases; unmatched bases: 6. The CDR3 region is CASSWASGGQETQYF. The CDR3 DNA sequence: TGTGCCAGCAGTTGGGCTAGCGGGGGGCAGGAGACCCAGTACTTC.

The chain recombines TRBV19 with TRBJ2-3; D remains ambiguous. The germline V gene has CDR1 LNHDA and CDR2 SQIVND (reference sequence). Trimming removed 5 bases at V and 4 bases at J, with 10 bases between. The CDR3 has 13 amino acids. The CDR3 reads CASSGGIPDTQYF. CDR3 coding DNA: TGTGCCAGTAGTGGCGGTATCCCAGATACGCAGTATTTT.

The chain carries TRBV28 and TRBJ2-7, with D maybe TRBD1 (5 bases). With 7 bases removed from V and 1 base from J, the gap between germline ends came to 11 bases. This CDR3 spans 13 amino acids. The V gene's germline CDR1 is MDHEN and CDR2 SYDVKM. CDR3 residues: CASTTGSSYEQYF. For the CDR3, the DNA is TGTGCCAGCACCACAGGTTCATCCTACGAGCAGTACTTC.

The V and J genes are TRBV5-1 and TRBJ2-1, with D perhaps matching TRBD1 (5 bases). CDR3 length equals 14 residues. Trimming removed 0 bases from V and 5 bases from J, with 9 bases in between. In germline, CDR1 is SGHRS, CDR2 YFSETQ. Here the CDR3 DNA reads TGCGCCAGCAGCTTGGCTCTAGGGGACAATGAGCAGTTCTTC. It codes for CASSLALGDNEQFF.

The rearrangement links TRBV9 to TRBJ2-5; D unclear. The germline V gene encodes CDR1 SGDLS and CDR2 YYNGEE. The CDR3 length is 15 residues. V was trimmed by 0 bases and J by 0 bases, leaving 9 bases between them. The CDR3 DNA is TGTGCCAGCAGCGTAGGAATAGAGTACCAAGAGACCCAGTACTTC. Its translation is CASSVGIEYQETQYF.

The CDR3 sequence is CASSSDRGKQPQHF. The CDR3, as DNA: TGTGCCAGCAGCTCCGACAGGGGAAAACAGCCCCAGCATTTT. The chain links TRBV7-8 to TRBJ1-5; TRBD1 matches at 8 bases. After removal of 4 bases from V and 7 bases from J, the junction contained 6 bases not matched to a gene. This CDR3 has 14 amino acids. Germline CDR1 SGHVS, CDR2 FQNEAQ. The entire variable domain, with the rest obtained from reference TRBV7-8 and TRBJ1-5, is as follows: GAGVSQSPRYKVAKRGQDVALRCDPISGHVSLFWYQQALGQGPEFLTYFQNEAQLDKSGLPSDRFFAERPEGSVSTLKIQRTQQEDSAVYLCASSSDRGKQPQHFGDGTRLSIL.

The chain recombines TRBV5-1 with TRBJ2-2; maybe TRBD1 (5 bases). Germline CDR1 SGHRS, CDR2 YFSETQ. CDR3 length equals 14 residues. Trimming shortened V by 0 bases and J by 5 bases, and 8 bases separated the two germline ends. CDR3 amino acids: CASSLDRLTGELFF. The DNA for the CDR3 is TGCGCCAGCAGCTTGGACAGGTTAACCGGGGAGCTGTTTTTT.

The chain joins TRBV19 to TRBJ2-2; possibly TRBD1 for D (6 bases). Germline V CDR1 and CDR2: LNHDA, SQIVND (reference sequence). The germline V and J ends were trimmed by 3 bases and 2 bases, with 16 bases remaining between them. This CDR3 comprises 17 residues. CDR3 in amino acids: CASSIHGRGANTGELFF. CDR3 nucleotide sequence: TGTGCCAGTAGTATTCATGGCAGGGGTGCTAACACCGGGGAGCTGTTTTTT.

The chain uses TRBV18 and TRBJ2-1; the D gene is possibly TRBD1 (5 bases). V was clipped by 0 bases and J by 0 bases, with 12 bases between them. This CDR3 spans 17 amino acids. Germline V lookup: CDR1 KGHSH, CDR2 LQKENI. The CDR3 DNA reads as TGTGCCAGCTCACCACCTACTGGACATCCCTCCTACAATGAGCAGTTCTTC. The encoded protein is CASSPPTGHPSYNEQFF.

The chain is built from TRBV18 and TRBJ2-7; D not resolved. This CDR3 region has 14 residues. V dropped 0 bases and J dropped 0 bases, with 6 bases sitting between them. CDR1 and CDR2 (germline): KGHSH, LQKENI. The CDR3 DNA follows: TGTGCCAGCTCACCACCGACAAGCTCCTACGAGCAGTACTTC. Translated, it gives CASSPPTSSYEQYF.

The chain links TRBV6-5 to TRBJ2-2, with TRBD1 as a possible D gene (6 bases). CDR1 is MNHEY and CDR2 is SVGAGI in the germline V gene. The CDR3 is 15 amino acids. V was trimmed by 5 bases and J by 0 bases, leaving 10 bases between them. CDR3 protein: CASSQTGANTGELFF. The CDR3 DNA sequence: TGTGCCAGCAGTCAGACAGGCGCGAACACCGGGGAGCTGTTTTTT.

The chain couples TRBV5-1 to TRBJ2-2; possible D gene TRBD1, 6 bases. V was trimmed by 1 base and J by 5 bases, leaving 12 bases between them. The germline gives CDR1 SGHRS, CDR2 YFSETQ. The CDR3 is 15 residues long. The CDR3 is CASSLTGMGTGELFF. The CDR3 DNA reads TGCGCCAGCAGCTTGACAGGGATGGGTACCGGGGAGCTGTTTTTT.

The V and J genes are TRBV5-1 and TRBJ2-5; TRBD1 matches 10 bases. The germline V gene encodes CDR1 SGHRS and CDR2 YFSETQ. This CDR3 is built from 16 residues. Trimming cost V 4 bases and J 2 bases; bases outside gene matches: 8. This CDR3 reads CASSKRQGAAQETQYF. The CDR3 DNA sequence: TGCGCCAGCAGCAAACGACAGGGGGCTGCTCAAGAGACCCAGTACTTC.

The chain employs TRBV5-1 and TRBJ2-1; 11 bases are shared with TRBD2. After removal of 4 bases from V and 7 bases from J, the junction contained 7 bases not matched to a gene. This CDR3 comprises 15 residues. Germline-derived CDR1 and CDR2 are SGHRS and YFSETQ. This chain's CDR3 is CASSGPSGGPNEQFF. Here the CDR3 DNA reads TGCGCCAGCAGCGGCCCTAGCGGGGGGCCGAATGAGCAGTTCTTC. The full variable domain, with the rest looked up from reference TRBV5-1 and TRBJ2-1, is KAGVTQTPRYLIKTRGQQVTLSCSPISGHRSVSWYQQTPGQGLQFLFEYFSETQRNKGNFPGRFSGRQFSNSRSEMNVSTLELGDSALYLCASSGPSGGPNEQFFGPGTRLTVL.

The genes are TRBV25-1 and TRBJ2-7; no firm D call. Per germline, CDR1 MGHDK and CDR2 SYGVNS. Trimming cost V 8 bases and J 0 bases, with 5 bases left between them. The CDR3 has 11 residues. The CDR3 nucleotides read TGTGCCAGCCGCTACTCCTACGAGCAGTACTTC. Residues: CASRYSYEQYF.

V is TRBV6-2 or TRBV6-3 and J is TRBJ2-5, with 8 positions matching TRBD1. With V trimmed by 2 bases and J by 6 bases, 8 bases remained unmatched. The CDR3 totals 15 residues. CDR1 and CDR2 from the germline V gene are MNHEY and SVGEGT. This CDR3 is CASSYTGTGVQTQYF. CDR3 coding DNA: TGTGCCAGCAGTTACACCGGGACAGGTGTTCAGACCCAGTACTTC.